This note documents a single TCR beta chain sequence. During active infection, Seattle patients enrolled and were then monitored through disease. The data were taken from a study of blood T cell repertoires in COVID-19. The overall study: Samples representing acute and convalescent COVID-19 were sourced from the United States, Italy and Spain. PBMCs, B-cell-depleted T cells, or T cells provided the cDNA or gDNA that made up the material.

The CDR3 spans 13 residues. The V and J ends lost 8 bases and 1 base respectively, with 10 bases between them. Germline CDR1 SNHLY, CDR2 FYNNEI. How the authors handled the data: Reference gene primer amplification in the assay estimated nucleated cell counts. Data came from immunoSEQ multiplex PCR; TCRdb stores just in-frame clones and leaves some out. V and J calls and clone size are as listed in that table; D and trimming were resolved from the DNA. This table holds about 160,000 clones, 92% found once. The origin of this receptor is a man aged 30-40 years with COVID-19, enrolled during active disease. This rearrangement joins TRBV2 to TRBJ2-3; no clear D. The sequenced material came from peripheral blood. The DNA for the CDR3 is TGTGCCAGCTTCCATCGGGGCACAGATACGCAGTATTTT. This translates into CASFHRGTDTQYF.